The 6 T cell receptor beta chains presented below share a single source sample, sequenced in a study of spatial heterogeneity in lung cancer. TCRdb analysed the 5' RACE reads with MiXCR anew, one entry per CDR3 protein. Of roughly 11,000 distinct CDR3 sequences listed, approximately 3.8% are singletons. Time point specified: sample taken at primary tumor resection. No cells were sorted before sequencing. The whole RNA sequenced was extracted from tumor, nontumor lung or frozen PBMC. The specimen comprised normal lung tissue next to the tumor, sampled at surgery. All receptors come from a male donor with early-stage non-small cell lung cancer.

Ten or more counts support this clonotype. The genes are TRBV5-1 and TRBJ1-3; 8 bases line up with TRBD1. V lost 4 bases and J lost 2; bases outside the gene matches: 2. The germline V gene encodes CDR1 SGHRS and CDR2 YFSETQ. The CDR3 is 14 residues long. CDR3 sequence reads: CASSPGQAGNTIYF. CDR3 DNA sequence: TGCGCCAGCAGCCCGGGACAGGCTGGAAACACCATATATTTT. Full variable domain (outside the CDR3, taken from reference TRBV5-1 and TRBJ1-3): KAGVTQTPRYLIKTRGQQVTLSCSPISGHRSVSWYQQTPGQGLQFLFEYFSETQRNKGNFPGRFSGRQFSNSRSEMNVSTLELGDSALYLCASSPGQAGNTIYFGEGSWLTVV.

This clonotype was picked up many times. The rearrangement links TRBV28 to TRBJ2-7; D might be TRBD2 (6 bases). The CDR3 spans 15 residues. V was cut by 7 bases and J by 2 bases, with 18 bases left in between. Germline V gene lookup returns CDR1 MDHEN and CDR2 SYDVKM. Here the CDR3 reads CASILSPGGPYEQYF. As DNA, the CDR3 is TGTGCCAGCATTCTATCGCCCGGGGGTCCCTACGAGCAGTACTTC.

This clonotype was counted at least ten times. This rearrangement joins TRBV5-1 to TRBJ2-1; 10 positions match TRBD2. Germline V gives CDR1 SGHRS, CDR2 YFSETQ. This CDR3 contains 15 residues. J was trimmed by 3 bases and V by 3 bases; bases with no gene match: 3. The CDR3 protein is CASSSAGGFYNEQFF. CDR3 sequence (DNA): TGCGCCAGCAGCTCAGCGGGGGGGTTCTACAATGAGCAGTTCTTC.

By sample share, this clonotype is medium-sized (0.01 to 0.1%). This chain joins TRBV9 and TRBJ1-2, with D possibly TRBD1 on 6 matching bases. V was cut by 4 bases and J by 1 base, with 14 bases left in between. Germline loops: CDR1 SGDLS, CDR2 YYNGEE. The CDR3 spans 15 residues. DNA for the CDR3: TGTGCCAGCAGCTTAGGGGGAATGGATAACTATGGCTACACCTTC. This encodes CASSLGGMDNYGYTF.

This clonotype was counted many times. The rearrangement links TRBV20-1 to TRBJ2-3; no reliable D call. With 6 bases removed from V and 7 bases from J, the gap between germline ends came to 11 bases. The germline V gene has CDR1 DFQATT and CDR2 SNEGSKA (reference sequence). There are 11 residues in the CDR3. CDR3 coding DNA: TGCAGTGCCCTACTACAAAATACGCAGTATTTT. Amino acids: CSALLQNTQYF.

This clonotype was counted at least ten times. The chain has TRBV27 and TRBJ2-7; TRBD1 aligns across 7 bases. V gave up 0 bases and J gave up 7 bases; unmatched junction bases: 3. Germline V gives CDR1 MNHEY, CDR2 SMNVEV (reference sequence). There are 13 residues in the CDR3. CDR3 residues: CASSLSRGQEQYF. CDR3 in DNA: TGTGCCAGCAGTTTATCAAGGGGGCAAGAGCAGTACTTC.